Reported below is one T cell receptor beta chain. The antigen remains undetermined. Method: immunoSEQ multiplex PCR; TCRdb's copy keeps in-frame clones and lacks some. The data contain about 1.5 million clones, 95% to 99% of them singletons. This record belongs to a study of shared clonotypes between healthy human individuals. CD4+ cells yielded CD45RA+ naive and CD45RA-negative memory subsets. Findings and limits, study-wide: Naive CD4 clonotypes overlapped across a few donors at approximately 5.3%. Relative to memory subsets, naive subsets generally showed larger estimated richness.

V trimming: 4 bases; J trimming: 3 bases; junction bases outside the gene matches: 3. Germline CDR1 reads SEHNR; CDR2 reads FQNEAQ (reference sequence). The CDR3 has 13 amino acids. Specimen: naive CD4+ T cells sorted from blood. Subset: CD45RA+ positively selected. The source of this sequence is a man aged 30 to 45 in good health. The chain combines TRBV7-9 with TRBJ2-7; 7 nucleotides match TRBD1. CDR3 DNA: TGTGCCAGCAGCTCTTCAGGGGGCTACGAGCAGTACTTC. It translates to CASSSSGGYEQYF.